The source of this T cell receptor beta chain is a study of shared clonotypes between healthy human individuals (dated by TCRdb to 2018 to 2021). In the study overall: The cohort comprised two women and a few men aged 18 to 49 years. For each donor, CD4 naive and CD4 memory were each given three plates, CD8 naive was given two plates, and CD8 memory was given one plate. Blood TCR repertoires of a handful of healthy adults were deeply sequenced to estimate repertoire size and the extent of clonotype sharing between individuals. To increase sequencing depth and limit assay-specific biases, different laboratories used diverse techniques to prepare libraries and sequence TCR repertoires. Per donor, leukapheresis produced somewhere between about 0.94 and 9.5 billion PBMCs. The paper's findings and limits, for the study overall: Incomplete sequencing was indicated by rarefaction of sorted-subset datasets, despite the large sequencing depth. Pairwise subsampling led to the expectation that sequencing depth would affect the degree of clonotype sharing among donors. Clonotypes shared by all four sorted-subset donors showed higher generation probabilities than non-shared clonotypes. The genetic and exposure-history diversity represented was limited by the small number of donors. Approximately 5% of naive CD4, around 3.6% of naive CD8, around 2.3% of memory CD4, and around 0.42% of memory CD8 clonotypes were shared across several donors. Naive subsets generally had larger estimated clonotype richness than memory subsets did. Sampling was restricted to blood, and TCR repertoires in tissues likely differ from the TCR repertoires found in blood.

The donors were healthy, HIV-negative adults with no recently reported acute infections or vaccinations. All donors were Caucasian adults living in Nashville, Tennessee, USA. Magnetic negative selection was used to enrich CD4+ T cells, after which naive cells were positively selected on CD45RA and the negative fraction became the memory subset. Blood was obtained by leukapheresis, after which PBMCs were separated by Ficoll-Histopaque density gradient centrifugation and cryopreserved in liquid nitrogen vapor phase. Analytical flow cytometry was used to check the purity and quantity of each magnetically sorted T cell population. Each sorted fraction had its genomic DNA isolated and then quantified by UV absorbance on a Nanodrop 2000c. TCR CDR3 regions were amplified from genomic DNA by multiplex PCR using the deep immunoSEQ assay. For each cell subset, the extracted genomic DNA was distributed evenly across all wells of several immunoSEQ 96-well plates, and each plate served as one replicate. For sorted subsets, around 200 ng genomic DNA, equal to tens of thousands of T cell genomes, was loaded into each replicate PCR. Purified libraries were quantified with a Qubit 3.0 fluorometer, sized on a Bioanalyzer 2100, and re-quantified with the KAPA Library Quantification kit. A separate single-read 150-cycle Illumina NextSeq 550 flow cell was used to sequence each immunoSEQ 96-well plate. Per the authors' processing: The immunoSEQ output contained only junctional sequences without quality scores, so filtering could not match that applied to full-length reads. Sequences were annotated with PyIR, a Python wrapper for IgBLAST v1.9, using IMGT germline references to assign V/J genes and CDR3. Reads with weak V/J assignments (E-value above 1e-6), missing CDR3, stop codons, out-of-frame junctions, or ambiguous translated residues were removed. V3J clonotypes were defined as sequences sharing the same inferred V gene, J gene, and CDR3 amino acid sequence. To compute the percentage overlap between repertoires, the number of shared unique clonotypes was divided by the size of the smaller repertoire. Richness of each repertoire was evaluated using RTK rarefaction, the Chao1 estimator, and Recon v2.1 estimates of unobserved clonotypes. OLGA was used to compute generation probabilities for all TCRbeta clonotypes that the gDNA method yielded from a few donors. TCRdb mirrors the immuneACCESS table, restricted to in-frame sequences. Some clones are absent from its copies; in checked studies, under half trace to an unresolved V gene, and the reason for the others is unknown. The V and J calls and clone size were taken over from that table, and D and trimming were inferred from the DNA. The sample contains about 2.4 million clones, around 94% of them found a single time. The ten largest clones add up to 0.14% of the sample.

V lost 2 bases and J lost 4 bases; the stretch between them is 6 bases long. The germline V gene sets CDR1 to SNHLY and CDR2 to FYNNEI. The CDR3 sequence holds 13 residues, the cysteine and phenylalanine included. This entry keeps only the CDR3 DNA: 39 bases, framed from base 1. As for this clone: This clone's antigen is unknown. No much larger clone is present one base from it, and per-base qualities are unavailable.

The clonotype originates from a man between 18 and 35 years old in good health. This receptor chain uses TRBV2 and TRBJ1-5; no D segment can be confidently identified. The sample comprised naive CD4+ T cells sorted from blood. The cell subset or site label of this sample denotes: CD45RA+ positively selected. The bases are TGTGCCAGCAGTGAAACGGAAAATCAGCCCCAGCATTTT. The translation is CASSETENQPQHF.